This record concerns one T cell receptor (beta chain) sequence. This clonotype was observed once. No cognate antigen has been identified for it. Per-base qualities were not stored, and no clone one base away is much larger. A single read counts as weak evidence. This entry belongs to a study of T cell repertoires in cytomegalovirus infection (dated by TCRdb to the late 2010s). Background for the entire study: Peptide stimulations targeted recently identified HLA-C-restricted CMV epitopes, whose presentation resists viral immunomodulation, together with well-studied HLA-B-restricted epitopes. The HLA type of each donor mattered for the analysis, because public TCR beta signatures pointed to carriage of CMV infection along with the matching HLA type.

General conclusions and limits of the study: The ex vivo response was dominated by HLA-C-restricted CMV-specific TCR beta clonotypes, which also provided the single most frequent clonotype in two of eight donors. Cumulative frequency of public TCR beta family members discriminated carriers of CMV infection plus the relevant HLA type in this cohort and an independent 352-donor cohort.

Taken with the paper, the label for treatment or condition translates to: in vitro stimulation with specific CMV peptide epitopes to enrich CMV-specific T cells. Sequencing instrument: Illumina HiSeq 1500. Using fastp at Q25 and MiXCR, TCRdb reprocessed the public reads and kept productive beta chains. A single entry per CDR3 protein holds the most common genes and DNA from its merged rows. The sample has roughly 920,000 distinct CDR3 sequences on record, around 32% of them singletons. 11% to 15% of the sample is held by the ten biggest clonotypes. The germline V gene gives CDR1 as KGHDR and CDR2 as SFDVKD. V drops 2 bases and J drops 12 bases, leaving 13 bases in between. Its CDR3 holds 13 amino acids, cysteine through phenylalanine. This entry keeps only the CDR3 DNA: 39 bases, framed from base 1.

The chain is encoded by TRBV24-1 joined to TRBJ1-5; D gene: possibly TRBD1, on 5 matching bases. This TCR derives from a human donor in good health (CMV status not recorded). Some clones in this sample may be carry-over from other donors' samples. Sequencing used cultured CD8+ T cells from PBMCs, obtained from culture after CMV antigen stimulation. The CDR3 sequence is CATSDSRQGHQHF. The nucleotide sequence reads as follows: TGTGCCACCAGTGATTCGCGGCAGGGTCACCAGCATTTT.